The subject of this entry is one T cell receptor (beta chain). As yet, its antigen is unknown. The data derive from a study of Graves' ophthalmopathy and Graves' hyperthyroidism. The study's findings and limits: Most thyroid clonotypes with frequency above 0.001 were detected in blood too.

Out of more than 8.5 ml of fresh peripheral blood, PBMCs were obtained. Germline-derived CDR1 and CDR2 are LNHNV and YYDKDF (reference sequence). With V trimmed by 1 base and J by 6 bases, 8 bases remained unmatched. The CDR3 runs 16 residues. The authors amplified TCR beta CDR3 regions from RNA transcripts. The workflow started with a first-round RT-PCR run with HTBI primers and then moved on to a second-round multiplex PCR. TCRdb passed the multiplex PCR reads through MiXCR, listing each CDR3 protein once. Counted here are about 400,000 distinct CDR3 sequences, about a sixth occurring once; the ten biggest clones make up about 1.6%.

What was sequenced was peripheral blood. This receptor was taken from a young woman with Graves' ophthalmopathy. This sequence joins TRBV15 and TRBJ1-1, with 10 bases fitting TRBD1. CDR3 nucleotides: TGTGCCACCAGCAGAGTCCGGGACAGGGGCTCTTCTGAAGCTTTCTTT. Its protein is CATSRVRDRGSSEAFF.